One sample yielded the 2 T cell receptor beta chains listed below, sequenced in a study of T cell clones after liver transplantation (dated by TCRdb to between 2018 and 2021). The library relied on the immunoSEQ multiplex PCR assay. TCRdb holds this immuneACCESS table with in-frame rearrangements only. Some clones are missing; in checked studies, unresolved V genes explain under half, and the rest has no known cause. Counted in this sample were around 77,000 clones; under 90% of them appeared once. Clones ranked in the top ten supply approximately 0.81% of the sample. The starting material was CD4+ T cells from blood, obtained 12 months after liver transplant. The source of these receptors is a human patient who received a liver transplant. Some T cells may be donor cells from the graft after a transplant.

The chain links TRBV25-1 to TRBJ1-1, with D tentatively TRBD1 (5 bases). V gave up 4 bases and J gave up 0 bases, with 9 bases separating them. From germline, CDR1 is MGHDK and CDR2 SYGVNS. The CDR3 covers 14 residues. The DNA of the CDR3 is TGTGCCAGCAGTGCTTTGGGGGTGAACACTGAAGCTTTCTTT. Amino acids: CASSALGVNTEAFF.

V and J are TRBV15 and TRBJ1-2; D possibly corresponds to TRBD1 (6 bases). CDR3 length: 16 residues. CDR1 is LNHNV, CDR2 YYDKDF, per germline (reference sequence). Deletions cut 5 bases from V and 8 bases from J, with 24 bases between. The CDR3 DNA reads as TGTGCCACCAGCGGACCAAGGGGGGAACCCTGGTTAGGCTACACCTTC. It encodes CATSGPRGEPWLGYTF. The complete variable domain, with remaining parts taken from reference TRBV15 and TRBJ1-2, reads DAMVIQNPRYQVTQFGKPVTLSCSQTLNHNVMYWYQQKSSQAPKLLFHYYDKDFNNEADTPDNFQSRRPNTSFCFLDIRSPGLGDTAMYLCATSGPRGEPWLGYTFGSGTRLTVV.